This T cell receptor beta chain derives from a study of T cells after yellow fever vaccination. Whole-study results and caveats: A secondary response was less intense yet reached its peak sooner, at day 5 versus 15. Boosting was followed by the reappearance of most primary-vaccination clones (about 97% CD4, about 90% CD8). The appearance of a small share of clonotypes in both CD4 and CD8 compartments was observed.

Comment on this clonotype: As yet, its antigen is unknown. At one end the junction does not follow the germline gene, possibly because of a read error.

For TCR, cDNA came from 5'RACE template switching, which added a universal primer site and UMIs. A single record per CDR3 protein comes from TCRdb applying MiXCR to the 5' RACE reads. The sample comprises just under 600,000 distinct CDR3 sequences, roughly 13% of which are singletons, and more than 12% rests with the top ten. The CDR3 is 13 amino acids. The receptor was derived from a man aged 25-45 years who received the YFV17D yellow fever vaccine. V gene TRBV12-3 or TRBV12-4 combines with J gene TRBJ1-1; TRBD1 is a possible D gene (5 bases). The specimen comprised PBMCs, sampled on the day of the yellow fever booster vaccination. The CDR3 DNA reads TGTGCCAGCAGTTTTGGGGGGAACGCTGAAGCTTTCTTT. Translating gives CASSFGGNAEAFF.